One and the same sample provided the 6 T cell receptor beta chains below, sequenced in a study of beta chain features in type 1 diabetes. Expressed TCRB transcripts were sequenced, since all the RNA that had been isolated was reverse transcribed. The data were produced by immunoSEQ multiplex PCR, yet TCRdb's version contains in-frame clones alone and is incomplete. Of approximately 110,000 clones listed, under 40% are singletons. The sequencing input was stem cell memory CD4+ T cells from blood. The receptors were sampled from a woman aged 18-30 years in good health.

This clone came up once. The chain joins TRBV18 to TRBJ2-5, with D uncertain. Gene TRBJ2-7 matches the end of the DNA better, so the J call may be wrong. The germline V gene encodes CDR1 KGHSH and CDR2 LQKENI. CDR3 size: 13 residues. In nucleotides, the CDR3 is TGTGCCAGCTCACCGCCTAGCTCCTACGAGCAGTACTTC. Amino acid sequence: CASSPPSSYEQYF.

The chain uses TRBV28 and TRBJ2-1; 7 nucleotides match TRBD1. CDR1 is MDHEN, CDR2 SYDVKM, per germline. Trimming removed 7 bases from V and 8 bases from J; junction bases left unmatched: 5. CDR3 length: 12 amino acids. The CDR3 sequence is CASTLTGYEQFF. For the CDR3, the DNA is TGTGCCAGCACCTTGACAGGGTATGAGCAGTTCTTC.

The J gene is TRBJ1-2, the V gene TRBV30; D gene uncertain. Looked up from germline, CDR1 is GTSNPN and CDR2 is SVGIG (reference sequence). Deletions cut 0 bases from V and 0 bases from J, with 5 bases between. This CDR3 is built from 13 residues. In DNA, the CDR3 is TGTGCCTGGAGTGTCCGTACTAACTATGGCTACACCTTC. As protein: CAWSVRTNYGYTF. Supplemented by reference TRBV30 and TRBJ1-2, the full variable domain reads SQTIHQWPATLVQPVGSPLSLECTVEGTSNPNLYWYRQAAGRGLQLLFYSVGIGQISSEVPQNLSASRPQDRQFILSSKKLLLSDSGFYLCAWSVRTNYGYTFGSGTRLTVV.

The rearrangement links TRBV5-1 to TRBJ1-1; 9 bases are a match to TRBD1. From germline, CDR1 is SGHRS and CDR2 YFSETQ. Unmatched junction bases numbered 4, after V lost 3 bases and J lost 1 base. The CDR3 runs 15 residues. CDR3 nucleotide sequence: TGCGCCAGCAGCTCGTGGGGACAGGGGAACACTGAAGCTTTCTTT. Protein product: CASSSWGQGNTEAFF.

The chain carries TRBV18 and TRBJ2-5, with TRBD2 matching 14 bases. The CDR3 extends over 17 amino acids. Per the germline V gene, CDR1 is KGHSH and CDR2 is LQKENI. Unmatched junction bases numbered 6, after V lost 1 base and J lost 5 bases. The CDR3 nucleotides are TGTGCCAGCTCACCACGTCCGTGGACTAGCGGGGGGGAGACCCAGTACTTC. Its protein is CASSPRPWTSGGETQYF.

This clone occurred a few times. CDR3 bases: TGTGCCAGCAGCTTACATTTTGGCTACACCTTC. This sequence encodes CASSLHFGYTF. The chain uses TRBV7-2 and TRBJ1-2; D gene uncertain. This CDR3 spans 11 amino acids. V was cut by 2 bases and J by 7 bases, with 5 bases left in between. The germline V gene encodes CDR1 SGHTA and CDR2 FQGNSA.